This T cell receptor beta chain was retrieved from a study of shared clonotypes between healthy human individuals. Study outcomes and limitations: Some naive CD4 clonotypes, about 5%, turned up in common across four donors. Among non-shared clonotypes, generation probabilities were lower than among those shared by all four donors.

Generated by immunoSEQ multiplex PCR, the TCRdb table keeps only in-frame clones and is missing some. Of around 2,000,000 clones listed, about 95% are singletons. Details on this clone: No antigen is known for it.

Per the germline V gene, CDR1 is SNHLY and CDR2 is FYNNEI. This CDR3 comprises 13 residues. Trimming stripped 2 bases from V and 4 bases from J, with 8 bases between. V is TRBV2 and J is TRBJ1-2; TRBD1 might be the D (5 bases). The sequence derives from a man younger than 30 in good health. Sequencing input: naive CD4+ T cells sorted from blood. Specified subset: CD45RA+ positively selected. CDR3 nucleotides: TGTGCCAGCAGTGAACGGGGGTCCTATGGCTACACCTTC. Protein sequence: CASSERGSYGYTF. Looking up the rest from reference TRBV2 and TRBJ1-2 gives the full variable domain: EPEVTQTPSHQVTQMGQEVILRCVPISNHLYFYWYRQILGQKVEFLVSFYNNEISEKSEIFDDQFSVERPDGSNFTLKIRSTKLEDSAMYFCASSERGSYGYTFGSGTRLTVV.